Presented here are 18 T cell receptor beta chains from one specimen sequenced in a study of cytomegalovirus exposure and HLA in healthy donors. The PCR contained 60 Vbeta and 13 Jbeta primers. The repertoire was sequenced with immunoSEQ multiplex PCR; TCRdb's copy has only in-frame clones and lacks some. This sample carries about 160,000 clones, with around 1.2% going to the ten biggest clones. The sample was PBMCs. The receptor source for this set is a woman aged 60-70 years in good health and CMV-seronegative.

This sequence joins TRBV6-5 and TRBJ1-1, with D maybe TRBD1 (5 bases). Looked up from germline, CDR1 is MNHEY and CDR2 is SVGAGI. This CDR3 has 14 amino acids. CDR3 sequence reads: CASSWGGENTEAFF. CDR3 sequence (DNA): TGTGCTTCATCCTGGGGCGGTGAGAACACTGAAGCTTTCTTT.

The V call is TRBV10-3, the J call TRBJ2-3, with D possibly being TRBD2 (7 bases). Trimming removed 4 bases from V and 1 base from J, with 9 bases in between. The CDR3 covers 14 residues. CDR1 and CDR2 (germline): ENHRY, SYGVKD. The CDR3 DNA follows: TGTGCCATCAGTGCGGGGGGCGGCACAGATACGCAGTATTTT. This gives the protein CAISAGGGTDTQYF.

The chain joins TRBV29-1 to TRBJ1-4; 7 bases are shared with TRBD1. This CDR3 spans 13 amino acids. V lost 7 bases and J lost 7; bases outside the gene matches: 9. Germline V gene data show CDR1 as SQVTM and CDR2 as ANQGSEA. CDR3 residues: CSAEGAWTEKLFF. The CDR3 region has the DNA TGCAGCGCTGAGGGGGCTTGGACTGAAAAACTGTTTTTT.

The V gene is TRBV21-1, the J gene TRBJ1-4; the DNA was not compared with TRBD1, the D call given in the table. TRBV21-1 is shown as a pseudogene. There are 15 residues in the CDR3. CDR3 loop: CASSTPRGTNEKLFF. CDR3 sequence (DNA): TGTGCCAGCAGCACCCCCAGGGGGACTAATGAAAAACTGTTTTTT.

The chain couples TRBV4-2 to TRBJ2-5, with D unclear. The V end was cut by 1 base, the J end by 1 base, with 7 bases between. CDR1 and CDR2 (germline): LGHNA, YNFKEQ. The CDR3 covers 14 residues. The CDR3 spells CASSQGRSQETQYF. CDR3 DNA: TGTGCCAGCAGCCAAGGACGGAGCCAAGAGACCCAGTACTTC.

CDR3 sequence reads: CASSGGVTDTQYF. CDR3 sequence (DNA): TGTGCCAGCAGTGGTGGAGTCACAGATACGCAGTATTTT. This chain connects TRBV27 to TRBJ2-3; D gene uncertain. The germline gives CDR1 MNHEY, CDR2 SMNVEV (reference sequence). The CDR3 has 13 residues. Trimming cost V 5 bases and J 2 bases, with 8 bases left between them.

The chain uses TRBV27 and TRBJ2-5; 13 nucleotides agree with TRBD2. V lost 6 bases to trimming and J lost 5 bases; unmatched junction nucleotides: 6. The CDR3 is 15 residues long. Germline loops: CDR1 MNHEY, CDR2 SMNVEV (reference sequence). CDR3 loop: CASSQGTSGVETQYF. The CDR3 DNA is TGTGCCAGCAGCCAGGGGACTAGCGGGGTGGAGACCCAGTACTTC.

V is TRBV19 and J is TRBJ1-2; D is uncertain. Per germline, CDR1 LNHDA and CDR2 SQIVND (reference sequence). The V gene lost 5 bases and the J gene lost 6 bases, with 16 bases spanning the gap. The CDR3 runs to 14 residues. This chain's CDR3 is CASSSTDGLDGYTF. The CDR3 region has the DNA TGTGCCAGTAGTTCCACCGACGGGTTAGATGGCTACACCTTC.

V usage is TRBV9 and J usage is TRBJ2-5, with D tentatively TRBD2 (6 bases). Germline assignment: CDR1 SGDLS and CDR2 YYNGEE. V was pared by 6 bases and J by 4 bases, with 19 bases between. This CDR3 has 15 amino acids. CDR3 protein: CASKRTGLQAETQYF. The CDR3, as DNA: TGTGCCAGCAAGAGGACCGGACTACAGGCAGAGACCCAGTACTTC.

The J gene is TRBJ1-2, the V gene TRBV6-4; D unresolved. The germline V gene encodes CDR1 MRHNA and CDR2 SNTAGT. V was shortened by 4 bases and J by 0 bases, with 6 bases between the two germline ends. This CDR3 region has 13 residues. The CDR3 DNA sequence: TGTGCCAGCAGTGTTACTCCTAACTATGGCTACACCTTC. Translating it yields CASSVTPNYGYTF.

The J gene is TRBJ1-4, the V gene TRBV7-8, with D possibly TRBD1 on 6 matching bases. Germline assignment: CDR1 SGHVS and CDR2 FQNEAQ. The CDR3 totals 15 residues. The V gene lost 1 base and the J gene lost 7 bases, with 13 bases spanning the gap. In nucleotides, the CDR3 is TGTGCCAGCAGCTTAGGGGGGGGGCACGGTGAAAAACTGTTTTTT. Amino acid sequence: CASSLGGGHGEKLFF.

The rearrangement links TRBV27 to TRBJ1-5; weak D call: TRBD1 (5 bases). The ends were cut back, 0 bases at V and 5 bases at J, with 11 bases in the middle. This CDR3 has 15 amino acids. Germline-derived CDR1 and CDR2 are MNHEY and SMNVEV (reference sequence). CDR3 sequence reads: CASSLSVAGHQPQHF. In DNA form, the CDR3 reads TGTGCCAGCAGTTTATCCGTTGCAGGGCATCAGCCCCAGCATTTT.

The rearrangement joins TRBV25-1 to TRBJ1-5; D gene unclear. The germline V gene has CDR1 MGHDK and CDR2 SYGVNS. V shed 0 bases and J shed 6 bases, with 9 bases lying between them. The CDR3 has 14 amino acids. Here the CDR3 DNA reads TGTGCCAGCAGTGAATATGGTTGGAGTCAGCCCCAGCATTTT. Translation gives CASSEYGWSQPQHF. Based on the CDR3 plus reference TRBV25-1 and TRBJ1-5, the full variable domain is EADIYQTPRYLVIGTGKKITLECSQTMGHDKMYWYQQDPGMELHLIHYSYGVNSTEKGDLSSESTVSRIRTEHFPLTLESARPSHTSQYLCASSEYGWSQPQHFGDGTRLSIL.

The chain employs TRBV6-1 and TRBJ2-7, with a weak D call TRBD1 (5 bases). The CDR3 is 13 amino acids. Trimming left V 4 bases short and J 3 bases short, with 10 bases between. Germline-derived CDR1 and CDR2 are MNHNS and SASEGT. CDR3 residues: CASSVWGFYEQYF. CDR3 bases: TGTGCCAGCAGTGTTTGGGGCTTCTACGAGCAGTACTTC.

The V gene is TRBV27, the J gene TRBJ2-1, with D tentatively TRBD2 (6 bases). Trimming stripped 3 bases from V and 0 bases from J, with 12 bases between. The germline V gene encodes CDR1 MNHEY and CDR2 SMNVEV (reference sequence). CDR3 length: 16 amino acids. The CDR3 spells CASSLFSTSSYNEQFF. CDR3 nucleotides: TGTGCCAGCAGTTTGTTCTCGACTAGCTCCTACAATGAGCAGTTCTTC.

The rearrangement joins TRBV11-1 to TRBJ1-2, with D maybe TRBD1 (6 bases). Trimming cost V 4 bases and J 5 bases, with 14 bases left between them. Per the germline V gene, CDR1 is SGHAT and CDR2 is FQDESV (reference sequence). This CDR3 contains 14 residues. CDR3 sequence: CASSSSTGSYGYTF. The CDR3 nucleotides read TGTGCCAGCAGCTCTTCGACAGGCTCTTATGGCTACACCTTC.

J is TRBJ2-7 and V is TRBV10-2; 7 bases fit TRBD1. V lost 6 bases to trimming and J lost 1 base; unmatched junction nucleotides: 6. The CDR3 sequence is 14 residues long. Germline-derived CDR1 and CDR2 are WSHSY and SAAADI. The CDR3 coding sequence is TGCGCCAGCAGGTTACAGGGGAGTTCCTACGAGCAGTACTTC. Protein sequence: CASRLQGSSYEQYF.

The chain couples TRBV7-9 to TRBJ1-1; D not resolved. The CDR3 extends over 14 amino acids. In germline, CDR1 is SEHNR, CDR2 FQNEAQ (reference sequence). V was cut by 4 bases and J by 4 bases, with 13 bases left in between. In DNA form, the CDR3 reads TGTGCCAGCAGCTCGAGGTCCAGAAGCACTGAAGCTTTCTTT. Translation: CASSSRSRSTEAFF.